Listed below are T cell receptor beta chains from one sample, sequenced in a study of synovial regulatory T cells in juvenile arthritis. The data were produced by immunoSEQ multiplex PCR, yet TCRdb's version contains in-frame clones alone and is incomplete. The sample table sets out about 10,000 clones. The sample taken for sequencing was Treg cells from blood. The receptors derive from a donor aged 2 to 35 with juvenile idiopathic arthritis. Each CDR3 is given with its conserved first and last residue.

>TRBJ1-5|TRBV6-6
CASSYSIGNQPQHF
>TRBJ1-2|TRBV5-1
CASSLGDRRSGYTF
>TRBJ1-4|TRBV19
CASTPNPREKLFF
>TRBJ1-4|TRBV6-4
CASSWREGEKLFF
>TRBJ1-1|TRBV30
CAWRQGVRTEAFF
>TRBJ1-4|TRBV29-1
CSAAGEKLFF
>TRBJ1-1|TRBV4-1
CASSPGGGRPGNTEAFF
>TRBJ1-1|TRBV6-6
CASYPGQRTMNTEAFF
>TRBJ1-5|TRBV5-3
CASRYGYSNQPQHF
>TRBJ1-1|TRBV20-1
CSASRGQAFF
>TRBJ2-7|TRBV7-9
CASSPGIGTGEQYF
>TRBJ2-7|TRBV21-1
CASLDYEQYF
>TRBJ2-1|TRBV10-3
CAIRPGQRSYNEQFF
>TRBJ1-1|TRBV18
CASSPPSDRALNTEAFF
>TRBJ1-2|TRBV5-8
CASSLSQGADNYGYTF
>TRBJ1-3|TRBV4-3
CASSQDRVGGYGNTIYF
>TRBJ2-7|TRBV2
CASSVGRYEQYF
>TRBJ2-3|TRBV5-1
CASRFRTDPTDTQYF
>TRBJ2-2|TRBV12-5
CASGLGGLTGELFF
>TRBJ1-2|TRBV19
CASSIFPWGYTF
>TRBJ2-7|TRBV5-4
CASSLIGTGPYEQYF
>TRBJ2-7|TRBV4-1
CASSQVRTVTYEQYF
>TRBJ1-1|TRBV6-5
CASSPNFRTEAFF
>TRBJ1-3|TRBV5-6
CASSLAQTGNTIYF
>TRBJ1-4|TRBV2
CASSERRGRGEKLFF
>TRBJ2-7|TRBV5-6
CASSLGYGRFYEQYF
>TRBJ1-5|TRBV19
CASKERANQPQHF
>TRBJ2-7|TRBV5-6
CASSLEEFPYEQYF
>TRBJ2-7|TRBV18
CASSPRGLSSYEQYF
>TRBJ1-2|TRBV10-3
CAISEPVEGLDYGYTF
>TRBJ1-1|TRBV4-3
CASSQDHGRQGTEAFF
>TRBJ2-7|TRBV5-4
CASSYGTVKGNEQYF
>TRBJ1-2|TRBV19
CASKGLDYGYTF
>TRBJ1-2|TRBV11-2
CASSSRTGRHGYTF
>TRBJ1-6|TRBV5-6
CASSLSWASHNSPLHF
>TRBJ2-3|TRBV4-3
CASSQDLPGGTQYF
>TRBJ1-6|TRBV19
CASSIRDGPPYNSPLHF
>TRBJ1-5|TRBV6-1
CASSDPQPQHF
>TRBJ1-2|TRBV19
CASSPGLQGYGYTF
>TRBJ2-1|TRBV5-1
CASSLSPGQGYNEQFF
>TRBJ1-5|TRBV7-6
CASSFPGQPQHF
>TRBJ2-1|TRBV4-2
CASSPLGGGEQFF